The present T cell receptor beta chain was sequenced within a study of Tregs in tolerant kidney transplant recipients. Study outcomes and limitations: Findings come from small patient numbers and require larger validation.

Assay: immunoSEQ multiplex PCR; the TCRdb copy retains only in-frame clones and omits some. The data contain 100,000 or so clones, roughly 93% of them singletons. Recipients received nonmyeloablative bone marrow transplants from related graft donors, with transient mixed chimerism. CDR3 length equals 15 residues. With V trimmed by 3 bases and J by 4 bases, 6 bases remained unmatched. The germline gives CDR1 SGHTA, CDR2 FQGNSA. Turning to this clone: Its antigen is unknown.

This clonotype was sampled from a human patient who received a combined kidney and bone marrow transplant. Some T cells may originate from the graft donor. The source was CD4+ T cells from blood (PBMCs), collected 12 months after the transplant. V usage is TRBV7-2 and J usage is TRBJ1-3; 7 bases are shared with TRBD1. The DNA for the CDR3 is TGTGCCAGCAGCTTCTCCCGGGACAGAGGAAACACCATATATTTT. Its protein product is CASSFSRDRGNTIYF. The full variable domain, its missing parts supplied by reference TRBV7-2 and TRBJ1-3, is GAGVSQSPSNKVTEKGKDVELRCDPISGHTALYWYRQSLGQGLEFLIYFQGNSAPDKSGLPSDRFSAERTGGSVSTLTIQRTQQEDSAVYLCASSFSRDRGNTIYFGEGSWLTVV.